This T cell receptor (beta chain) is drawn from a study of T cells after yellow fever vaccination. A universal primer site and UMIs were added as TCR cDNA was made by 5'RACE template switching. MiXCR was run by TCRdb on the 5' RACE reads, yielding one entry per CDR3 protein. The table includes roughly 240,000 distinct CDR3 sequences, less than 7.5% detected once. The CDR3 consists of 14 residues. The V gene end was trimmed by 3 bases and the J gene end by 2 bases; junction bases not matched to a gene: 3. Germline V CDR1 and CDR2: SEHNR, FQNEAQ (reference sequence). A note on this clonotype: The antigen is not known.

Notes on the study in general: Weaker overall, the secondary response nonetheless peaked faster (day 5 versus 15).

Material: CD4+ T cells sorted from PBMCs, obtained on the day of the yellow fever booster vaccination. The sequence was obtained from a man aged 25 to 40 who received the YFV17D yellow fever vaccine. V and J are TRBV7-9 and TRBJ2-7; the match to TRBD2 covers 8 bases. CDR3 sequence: CASSFSGMAYEQYF. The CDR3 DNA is TGTGCCAGCAGCTTTAGCGGGATGGCCTACGAGCAGTACTTC.